The 8 T cell receptor beta chains reported below all come from one sample, sequenced in a study of cytotoxic CD8 clonotypes in ibrutinib-treated CLL. Produced via immunoSEQ multiplex PCR; TCRdb's table is partial and in-frame only. The sample holds roughly 250,000 clones, 70% seen once. Sequencing used PBMCs, obtained after 24 months of ibrutinib treatment. These receptors all come from a human donor with chronic lymphocytic leukemia.

This clone was found many times. The CDR3 here is CASSLEVRSGNTIYF. CDR3 nucleotide sequence: TGTGCCAGCAGCTTGGAAGTCCGCTCTGGAAACACCATATATTTT. The chain uses TRBV28 and TRBJ1-3; D not certain. From germline, CDR1 is MDHEN and CDR2 SYDVKM. Trimming took off 6 bases at V and 0 bases at J, with 12 bases between the two ends. The CDR3 extends over 15 amino acids.

The chain combines TRBV10-3 with TRBJ2-2, with a weak D call TRBD1 (5 bases). The CDR3 has 19 residues. Trimming cost V 0 bases and J 1 base, with 18 bases left between them. Germline CDR1 ENHRY, CDR2 SYGVKD. CDR3 sequence: CAISESKIWGPVNTGELFF. The CDR3 DNA is TGTGCCATCAGTGAGTCGAAGATCTGGGGCCCTGTGAACACCGGGGAGCTGTTTTTT.

The V and J genes are TRBV28 and TRBJ1-4, with TRBD1 matching 7 bases. Germline assignment: CDR1 MDHEN and CDR2 SYDVKM. After removal of 5 bases from V and 8 bases from J, the junction contained 8 bases not matched to a gene. This CDR3 contains 14 residues. DNA for the CDR3: TGTGCCAGCAGTCCAACAGGGGAGAGGGAAAAACTGTTTTTT. It specifies CASSPTGEREKLFF.

This clone was observed a few times. The chain is built from TRBV6-1 and TRBJ1-1, with 8 bases aligning to TRBD1. Germline lookup yields CDR1 MNHNS and CDR2 SASEGT. Trimming cost V 8 bases and J 11 bases; bases outside gene matches: 7. The CDR3 totals 11 residues. The CDR3 nucleotides are TGTGCCAGCGAAACGACAGGGGCGGCTTTCTTT. This translates into CASETTGAAFF.

The V and J genes are TRBV6-5 and TRBJ2-5; D is unresolved. The length of the CDR3 is 16 residues. V lost 0 bases, J lost 2 bases, and 13 bases lay in between. CDR1 and CDR2 from the germline V gene are MNHEY and SVGAGI. CDR3 DNA sequence: TGTGCCAGCAGTTACTCTCCGGCGGACGGACAAGAGACCCAGTACTTC. It specifies CASSYSPADGQETQYF.

The chain has TRBV7-9 and TRBJ1-5; maybe TRBD1 (5 bases). With 5 bases removed from V and 5 bases from J, the gap between germline ends came to 16 bases. The germline V gene has CDR1 SEHNR and CDR2 FQNEAQ (reference sequence). The CDR3 is made up of 15 amino acids. CDR3 nucleotides: TGTGCCAGCAGCGAGGGGACGGTCCAGCATCAGCCCCAGCATTTT. This translates into CASSEGTVQHQPQHF.

The CDR3, as DNA: TGTGCCAGCTCACCACAAGGACTAGCGGGAGGTAGAAATGAGCAGTTCTTC. Translation: CASSPQGLAGGRNEQFF. The J gene is TRBJ2-1, the V gene TRBV18; 14 nucleotides match TRBD2. V lost 1 base to trimming and J lost 7 bases; unmatched junction nucleotides: 6. This CDR3 spans 17 amino acids. From germline, CDR1 is KGHSH and CDR2 LQKENI.

This clone was counted only a few times. The V and J genes are TRBV2 and TRBJ2-7; 14 bases map to TRBD2. Trimming took 7 bases from V and 4 from J; bases not matched to a gene: 15. The germline V gene encodes CDR1 SNHLY and CDR2 FYNNEI. The CDR3 sequence is 18 residues long. CDR3 residues: CASTLGLAGARSTYEQYF. The CDR3 DNA reads as TGTGCCAGCACCTTGGGACTAGCGGGGGCCAGGTCGACGTACGAGCAGTACTTC.